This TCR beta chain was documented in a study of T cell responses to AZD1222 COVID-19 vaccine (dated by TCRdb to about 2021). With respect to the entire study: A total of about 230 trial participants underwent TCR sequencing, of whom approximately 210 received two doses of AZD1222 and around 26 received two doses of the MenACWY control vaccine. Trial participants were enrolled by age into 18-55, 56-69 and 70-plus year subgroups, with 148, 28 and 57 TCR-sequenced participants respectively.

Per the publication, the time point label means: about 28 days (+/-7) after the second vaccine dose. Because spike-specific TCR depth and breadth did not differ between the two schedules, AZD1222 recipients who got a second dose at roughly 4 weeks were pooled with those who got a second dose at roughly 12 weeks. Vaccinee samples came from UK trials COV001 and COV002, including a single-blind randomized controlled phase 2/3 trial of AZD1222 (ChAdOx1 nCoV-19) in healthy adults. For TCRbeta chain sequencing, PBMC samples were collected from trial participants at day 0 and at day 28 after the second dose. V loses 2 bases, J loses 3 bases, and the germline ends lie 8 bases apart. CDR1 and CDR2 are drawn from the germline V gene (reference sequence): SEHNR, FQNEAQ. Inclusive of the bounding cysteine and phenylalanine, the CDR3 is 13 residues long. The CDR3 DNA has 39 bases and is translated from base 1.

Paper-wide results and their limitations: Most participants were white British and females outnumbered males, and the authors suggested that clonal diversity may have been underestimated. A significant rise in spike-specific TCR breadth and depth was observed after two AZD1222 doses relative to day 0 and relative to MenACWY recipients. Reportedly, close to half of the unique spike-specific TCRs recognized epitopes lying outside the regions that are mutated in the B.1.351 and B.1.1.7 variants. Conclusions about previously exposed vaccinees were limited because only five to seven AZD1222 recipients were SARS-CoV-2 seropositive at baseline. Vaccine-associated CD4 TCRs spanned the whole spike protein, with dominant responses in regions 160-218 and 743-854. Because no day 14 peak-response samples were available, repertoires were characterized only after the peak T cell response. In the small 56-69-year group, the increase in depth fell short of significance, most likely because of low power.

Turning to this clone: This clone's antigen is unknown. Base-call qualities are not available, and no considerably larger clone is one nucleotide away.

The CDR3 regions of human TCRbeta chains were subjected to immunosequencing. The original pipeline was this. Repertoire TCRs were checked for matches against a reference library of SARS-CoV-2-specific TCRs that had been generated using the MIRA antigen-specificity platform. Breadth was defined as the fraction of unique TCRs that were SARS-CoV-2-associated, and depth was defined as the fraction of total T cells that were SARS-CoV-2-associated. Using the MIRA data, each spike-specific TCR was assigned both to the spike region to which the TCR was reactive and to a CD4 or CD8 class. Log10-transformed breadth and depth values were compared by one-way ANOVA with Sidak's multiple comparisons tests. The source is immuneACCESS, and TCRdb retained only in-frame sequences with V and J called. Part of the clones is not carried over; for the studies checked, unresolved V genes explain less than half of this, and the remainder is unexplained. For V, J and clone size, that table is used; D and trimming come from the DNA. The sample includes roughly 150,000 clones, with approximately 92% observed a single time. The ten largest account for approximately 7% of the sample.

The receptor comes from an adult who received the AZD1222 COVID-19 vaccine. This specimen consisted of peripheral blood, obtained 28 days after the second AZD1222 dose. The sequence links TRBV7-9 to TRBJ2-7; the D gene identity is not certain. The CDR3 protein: CASSLPNSYEQYF. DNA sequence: TGTGCCAGCAGCTTACCTAACAGCTACGAGCAGTACTTC.